The 6 T cell receptor beta chains presented below share a single source sample, sequenced in a study of long-term antiretroviral therapy in people with HIV. A v3.0 immunoSEQ assay was performed at survey level. Sequencing used immunoSEQ multiplex PCR; TCRdb keeps in-frame clones, though not all of them. The sample has about 14,000 clones; around four fifths are singletons. The sample in question was unsorted PBMCs, obtained 1.8 years before starting antiretroviral therapy. Receptors were obtained from a middle-aged woman with HIV.

The rearrangement links TRBV5-1 to TRBJ2-6, with 7 bases identical to TRBD1. Germline assignment: CDR1 SGHRS and CDR2 YFSETQ. The CDR3 has 18 amino acids. V lost 0 bases and J lost 0; bases outside the gene matches: 6. CDR3 in amino acids: CASSLGGQRNSGANVLTF. Here the CDR3 DNA reads TGCGCCAGCAGCTTGGGGGGACAGCGGAACTCTGGGGCCAACGTCCTGACTTTC.

This chain joins TRBV5-8 and TRBJ2-7; D is unclear. This CDR3 comprises 10 residues. V was pared by 4 bases and J by 5 bases, with 4 bases between. Germline CDR1 is SGHTS and CDR2 is YDEGEE. This CDR3 is CASSTNEQYF. The CDR3 coding sequence is TGTGCCAGCAGCACCAACGAGCAGTACTTC.

This clone has only a few counts. The V call is TRBV27, the J call TRBJ1-5; possible D gene TRBD1, 5 bases. The V end lost 3 bases, the J end lost 9 bases, and 15 bases lay between the germline ends. The CDR3 has 14 amino acids. Germline loops: CDR1 MNHEY, CDR2 SMNVEV (reference sequence). The CDR3, as DNA: TGTGCCAGCAGTTTGGGCGGGACCCCATGGCCCCAGCATTTT. Its translation is CASSLGGTPWPQHF.

CDR3 protein: CASSEGGWGVYGNEQFF. DNA of the CDR3: TGTGCCAGCAGTGAAGGGGGTTGGGGGGTATACGGCAATGAGCAGTTCTTC. V is TRBV25-1 and J is TRBJ2-1; weak D call: TRBD2 (6 bases). This CDR3 spans 17 amino acids. Germline assignment: CDR1 MGHDK and CDR2 SYGVNS. The ends were cut back, 2 bases at V and 6 bases at J, with 20 bases in the middle.

This clone appeared a single time. This chain uses TRBV29-1 with TRBJ1-1; D gene unclear. Germline CDR1 SQVTM, CDR2 ANQGSEA. The CDR3 extends over 13 amino acids. V was shortened by 2 bases and J by 3 bases, with 10 bases between the two germline ends. The chain's CDR3 is CSVEIGPYTEAFF. The CDR3 nucleotides are TGCAGCGTTGAAATCGGCCCCTACACTGAAGCTTTCTTT.

This chain connects TRBV18 to TRBJ1-2, with TRBD1 matching 9 bases. The CDR3 covers 18 residues. Germline trimming cut 2 bases from V and 1 base from J; bases unmatched to any gene: 11. The V gene's germline CDR1 is KGHSH and CDR2 LQKENI. The CDR3 DNA reads TGTGCCAGCTCACCAGGTATACAGGGGGCTGAACATAACTATGGCTACACCTTC. Its translation is CASSPGIQGAEHNYGYTF. Full variable domain (missing parts from reference TRBV18 and TRBJ1-2): NAGVMQNPRHLVRRRGQEARLRCSPMKGHSHVYWYRQLPEEGLKFMVYLQKENIIDESGMPKERFSAEFPKEGPSILRIQQVVRGDSAAYFCASSPGIQGAEHNYGYTFGSGTRLTVV.